One sample yielded the 13 T cell receptor beta chains listed below, sequenced in a study of blood T cell repertoires in COVID-19. Profiled with immunoSEQ multiplex PCR; TCRdb holds only in-frame clones, not every one. The sample contains more than 200,000 clones, 75% to 90% of which appear only once. The sample taken for sequencing was PBMCs or T cells enriched from blood (not recorded which). These receptor sequences come from a woman aged 25-40 years who had recovered from COVID-19.

This sequence joins TRBV19 and TRBJ2-7, with 7 nucleotides matching TRBD2. Germline assignment: CDR1 LNHDA and CDR2 SQIVND (reference sequence). The CDR3 totals 17 residues. V lost 9 bases to trimming and J lost 1 base; unmatched junction nucleotides: 18. The CDR3 sequence: CASRKGGSSGDSYEQYF. The CDR3 nucleotides read TGTGCCAGCAGAAAGGGAGGGTCCTCTGGGGATTCCTACGAGCAGTACTTC.

CDR3 sequence reads: CASSLSGAGSYEQYF. CDR3 DNA: TGTGCCAGCAGTTTATCGGGAGCGGGAAGCTACGAGCAGTACTTC. The V call is TRBV28, the J call TRBJ2-7; 7 nucleotides match TRBD2. Germline assignment: CDR1 MDHEN and CDR2 SYDVKM. This CDR3 region has 15 residues. J lost 3 bases, V lost 1 base, and 6 bases had no gene match.

The chain couples TRBV29-1 to TRBJ2-3, with 11 bases lining up with TRBD2. Trimming cost V 2 bases and J 4 bases; bases outside gene matches: 5. The CDR3 runs to 15 residues. CDR1 and CDR2 from the germline V gene are SQVTM and ANQGSEA. DNA for the CDR3: TGCAGCGTTGAAAGACTAGCGGGATATCCAGATACGCAGTATTTT. Its protein product is CSVERLAGYPDTQYF.

This sequence joins TRBV5-5 and TRBJ1-5, with 7 positions matching TRBD1. The CDR3 totals 18 residues. J was trimmed by 4 bases and V by 4 bases; bases with no gene match: 17. CDR1 is SGHKS, CDR2 YYEKEE, per germline (reference sequence). CDR3: CASSLTEIKDRINQPQHF. The CDR3 nucleotides read TGTGCCAGCAGCCTGACCGAGATAAAGGACAGGATAAATCAGCCCCAGCATTTT.

The chain employs TRBV28 and TRBJ1-3, with D possibly TRBD1 on 6 matching bases. The CDR3 loop spans 14 amino acids. From germline, CDR1 is MDHEN and CDR2 SYDVKM. Between the trimmed V and J ends, which lost 7 bases and 1 base, there was a span of 11 bases. DNA for the CDR3: TGTGCCAGCATACTAGGGGGTTCTGGAAACACCATATATTTT. This translates into CASILGGSGNTIYF.

This chain uses TRBV4-1 with TRBJ2-6; D might be TRBD2 (6 bases). This CDR3 contains 16 residues. Germline CDR1 is MGHRA and CDR2 is YSYEKL. V was trimmed by 4 bases and J by 2 bases, leaving 12 bases between them. In DNA, the CDR3 is TGCGCCAGCAGCCCCTCCTTAGCGGCTGGGGCCAACGTCCTGACTTTC. Protein sequence: CASSPSLAAGANVLTF.

This clone has just a few counts. The chain recombines TRBV3-1 (or the pseudogene TRBV3-2) with TRBJ1-4, with 7 bases identical to TRBD1. Germline CDR1 reads LGHDT; CDR2 reads YNNKEL (reference sequence). After removal of 1 base from V and 8 bases from J, the junction contained 7 bases not matched to a gene. CDR3 length: 15 residues. CDR3 amino acids: CASSQAQGGQEKLFF. The CDR3 DNA follows: TGTGCCAGCAGCCAAGCCCAGGGGGGACAAGAAAAACTGTTTTTT.

This chain connects TRBV28 to TRBJ1-5; TRBD1 matches 7 bases. CDR1 and CDR2 (germline): MDHEN, SYDVKM. J lost 0 bases, V lost 2 bases, and 10 bases had no gene match. The CDR3 is made up of 18 amino acids. CDR3 DNA: TGTGCCAGCAGTTTAATCGGACCAGGGGGAAATAGCAATCAGCCCCAGCATTTT. It codes for CASSLIGPGGNSNQPQHF.

The chain couples TRBV30 to TRBJ1-5; D is unclear. Germline V gives CDR1 GTSNPN, CDR2 SVGIG (reference sequence). The CDR3 is 18 residues long. The V end was cut by 4 bases, the J end by 0 bases, with 22 bases between. DNA for the CDR3: TGTGCCTGGATTTGGACCCCGGGAGACAAAGCTAGCAATCAGCCCCAGCATTTT. Its protein product is CAWIWTPGDKASNQPQHF.

The V and J genes are TRBV28 and TRBJ1-1; D might be TRBD1 (6 bases). The CDR3 has 15 amino acids. The germline V gene has CDR1 MDHEN and CDR2 SYDVKM. The germline V and J ends were trimmed by 4 bases and 5 bases, with 17 bases remaining between them. Here the CDR3 reads CASSSTAGQSTEAFF. CDR3 in DNA: TGTGCCAGCAGTTCGACCGCCGGACAGTCGACTGAAGCTTTCTTT.

This clone appeared once. The V gene is TRBV30, the J gene TRBJ2-1; TRBD2 agrees at 10 bases. CDR3 length equals 14 residues. Per the germline V gene, CDR1 is GTSNPN and CDR2 is SVGIG (reference sequence). The junction had 11 bases not matched to a gene; V was cut back by 1 base and J by 14 bases. Here the CDR3 DNA reads TGTGCCTGGAGTGCGACTAGCGGGTGGAAGTTGGAGTTCTTC. Translating gives CAWSATSGWKLEFF. Full variable domain (missing parts from reference TRBV30 and TRBJ2-1): SQTIHQWPATLVQPVGSPLSLECTVEGTSNPNLYWYRQAAGRGLQLLFYSVGIGQISSEVPQNLSASRPQDRQFILSSKKLLLSDSGFYLCAWSATSGWKLEFFGPGTRLTVL.

With regard to this clone: Different DNA sequences within this sample yield the same CDR3. The chain has TRBV18 and TRBJ1-1; D not certain. V was pared by 1 base and J by 1 base, with 7 bases between. CDR3 length equals 14 residues. The germline V gene has CDR1 KGHSH and CDR2 LQKENI. CDR3 nucleotide sequence: TGTGCCAGCTCACCACAGCCAGGGAACACTGAAGCTTTCTTT. Translation gives CASSPQPGNTEAFF. Full variable domain (missing parts from reference TRBV18 and TRBJ1-1): NAGVMQNPRHLVRRRGQEARLRCSPMKGHSHVYWYRQLPEEGLKFMVYLQKENIIDESGMPKERFSAEFPKEGPSILRIQQVVRGDSAAYFCASSPQPGNTEAFFGQGTRLTVV.

This chain connects TRBV28 to TRBJ2-3, with a weak D call TRBD1 (7 bases). The V and J ends lost 2 bases and 2 bases respectively, with 14 bases between them. The CDR3 runs to 16 residues. CDR1 and CDR2 (germline): MDHEN, SYDVKM. CDR3 DNA: TGTGCCAGCAGTTTACAGGGGGGTCGTCACACAGATACGCAGTATTTT. Its protein product is CASSLQGGRHTDTQYF.